This TCR beta chain came from a study of OX40 agonist ivuxolimab in advanced cancers. At the level of the whole study: Ivuxolimab was a fully human IgG2 agonistic monoclonal antibody targeting the costimulatory receptor OX40 (CD134). Partial responses occurred in three dose-escalation patients, of whom one had hepatocellular carcinoma and two had cutaneous melanoma. Peripheral TCRbeta sequencing aimed to test whether ivuxolimab altered TCR sequence diversity and caused clonal T-cell expansion. Patients were allowed to have had prior anti-PD-1, anti-PD-L1 or anti-CTLA-4 therapy, and approximately 40% of the dose-escalation patients had previously received checkpoint inhibitors. The paper reports the monotherapy dose-escalation portion (N of about 47 patients) of the phase I ivuxolimab trial. Of the roughly 51 dose-escalation patients, hepatocellular carcinoma was present in 19, melanoma in about 15, renal cell carcinoma in 9 and head and neck cancer in 9. In the dose-escalation cohort, roughly 80% of patients were male, and the mean age was approximately 55 years, with a range of about 23 to 85. Intravenous ivuxolimab was administered to patients every 2 weeks at six dose levels: 0.01, 0.1, 0.3, 1.5, 3 and 10 mg/kg. Study-wide conclusions, independent of this receptor: In the 0.1-3.0 mg/kg groups, partial responders had among the lowest normalized peripheral clonal expansion, particularly in CD8+ T cells. Antigen specificity was not determined for the clonally expanded peripheral T cells. Low levels of normalized T-cell clonal expansion were also shown by some nonresponding patients. After ivuxolimab, expanded clones were on average more numerous among CD8+ T cells than among CD4+ T cells. At doses of 0.1 to 3.0 mg/kg, clonal expansion of both CD4+ and CD8+ blood T cells was observed from baseline to week 6.

Relative to germline, V is 1 base shorter and J is 3 bases shorter, with 9 bases between their ends. The CDR3 covers 14 residues, taking in both the cysteine and the phenylalanine. The DNA shown is the 42-base CDR3, in frame from base 1. The CDR1 and CDR2 encoded by the germline V gene are SGHTA and FQGNSA. Worth noting for this clone: Its antigen remains undetermined. No base quality information exists; no much larger clone differs at one position.

The trial excluded patients who had a history of autoimmune disease or were on systemic immunosuppression. Peripheral blood for TCR sequencing was collected from all dose cohorts at baseline, on cycle 4 day 1, and on cycle 7 day 1. The samples were drawn from a first-in-human, open-label, multicenter phase I dose-escalation trial of ivuxolimab. Adults with locally advanced or metastatic head and neck squamous cell, hepatocellular, melanoma or renal cell carcinoma were enrolled in the trial. Before TCR sequencing, CD4+ and CD8+ T cells were separately sorted from peripheral blood. For sequencing of the TCRbeta CDR3 region, genomic DNA was extracted from the sorted cells. TCRbeta CDR3 regions were sequenced using the immunoSEQ Assay. Here the immuneACCESS table is served through TCRdb, limited to in-frame sequences with V and J called. Missing clones are a known gap in these copies; in checked studies unresolved V genes cover under half, and the rest lacks a known reason. This sample is represented by nearly 110,000 clones; over 75% of them were singletons. The top ten constitute approximately 0.48% of the sample.

The sample was CD4+ or CD8+ T cells sorted from blood, taken in a trial of the OX40 agonist ivuxolimab. The clonotype was recovered from an adult with an advanced solid tumor such as melanoma, head and neck, liver or kidney cancer. The chain employs TRBV7-2 and TRBJ2-5, with the D call perhaps TRBD1 or TRBD2, each one matching 5 bases. The CDR3 here reads CASSLGGVKETQYF. The nucleotide sequence reads as follows: TGTGCCAGCAGCTTAGGAGGGGTTAAAGAGACCCAGTACTTC.